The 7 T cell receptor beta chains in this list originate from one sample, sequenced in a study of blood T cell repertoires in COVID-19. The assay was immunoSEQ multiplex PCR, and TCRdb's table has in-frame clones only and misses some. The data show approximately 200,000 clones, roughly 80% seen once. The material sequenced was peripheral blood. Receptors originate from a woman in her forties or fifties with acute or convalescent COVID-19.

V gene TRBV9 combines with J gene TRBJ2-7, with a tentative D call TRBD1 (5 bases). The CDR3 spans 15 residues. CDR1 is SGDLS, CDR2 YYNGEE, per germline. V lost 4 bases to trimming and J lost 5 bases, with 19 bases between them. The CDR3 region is CASSPTGRLFNEQYF. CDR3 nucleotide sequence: TGTGCCAGCAGCCCCACAGGCCGGCTCTTTAACGAGCAGTACTTC. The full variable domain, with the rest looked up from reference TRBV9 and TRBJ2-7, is DSGVTQTPKHLITATGQRVTLRCSPRSGDLSVYWYQQSLDQGLQFLIQYYNGEERAKGNILERFSAQQFPDLHSELNLSSLELGDSALYFCASSPTGRLFNEQYFGPGTRLTVT.

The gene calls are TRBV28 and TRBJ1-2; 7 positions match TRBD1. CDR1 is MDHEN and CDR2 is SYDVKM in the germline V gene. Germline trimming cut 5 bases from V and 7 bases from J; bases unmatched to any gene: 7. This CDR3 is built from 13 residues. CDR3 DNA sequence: TGTGCCAGCAGTCTCAGGGGGGCGGTTGGCTACACCTTC. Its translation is CASSLRGAVGYTF.

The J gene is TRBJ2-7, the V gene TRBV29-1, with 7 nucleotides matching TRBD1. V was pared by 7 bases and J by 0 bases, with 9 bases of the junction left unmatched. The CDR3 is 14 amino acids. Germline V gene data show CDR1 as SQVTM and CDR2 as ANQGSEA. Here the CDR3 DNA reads TGCAGCGCAAAACAGGGGACGGACTCCTACGAGCAGTACTTC. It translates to CSAKQGTDSYEQYF.

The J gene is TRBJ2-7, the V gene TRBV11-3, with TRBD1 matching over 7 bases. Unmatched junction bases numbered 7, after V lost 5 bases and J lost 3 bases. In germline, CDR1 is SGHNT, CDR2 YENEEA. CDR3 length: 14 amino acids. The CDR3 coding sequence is TGTGCCAGCAGCCCTGGAAACAGGGGCTACGAGCAGTACTTC. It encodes CASSPGNRGYEQYF.

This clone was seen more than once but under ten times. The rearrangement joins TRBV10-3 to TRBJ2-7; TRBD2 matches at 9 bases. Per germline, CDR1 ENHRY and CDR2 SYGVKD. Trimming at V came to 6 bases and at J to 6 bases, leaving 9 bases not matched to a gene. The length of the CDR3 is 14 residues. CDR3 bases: TGTGCCATCAGCGGGACTAGCAATTCTGGCGAGCAGTACTTC. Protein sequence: CAISGTSNSGEQYF.

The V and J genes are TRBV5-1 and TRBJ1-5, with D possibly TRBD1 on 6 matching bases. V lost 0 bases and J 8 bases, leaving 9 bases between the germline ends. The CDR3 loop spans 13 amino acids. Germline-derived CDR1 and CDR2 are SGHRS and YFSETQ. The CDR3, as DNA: TGCGCCAGCAGCTTGGGTCAGGGGAAGCCCCAGCATTTT. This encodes CASSLGQGKPQHF.

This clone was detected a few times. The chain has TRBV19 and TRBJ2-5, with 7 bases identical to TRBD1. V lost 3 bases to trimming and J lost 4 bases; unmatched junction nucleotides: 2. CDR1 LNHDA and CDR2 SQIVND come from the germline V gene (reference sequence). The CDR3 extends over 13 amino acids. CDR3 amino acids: CASSITGAETQYF. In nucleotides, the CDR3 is TGTGCCAGTAGTATTACAGGGGCAGAGACCCAGTACTTC.